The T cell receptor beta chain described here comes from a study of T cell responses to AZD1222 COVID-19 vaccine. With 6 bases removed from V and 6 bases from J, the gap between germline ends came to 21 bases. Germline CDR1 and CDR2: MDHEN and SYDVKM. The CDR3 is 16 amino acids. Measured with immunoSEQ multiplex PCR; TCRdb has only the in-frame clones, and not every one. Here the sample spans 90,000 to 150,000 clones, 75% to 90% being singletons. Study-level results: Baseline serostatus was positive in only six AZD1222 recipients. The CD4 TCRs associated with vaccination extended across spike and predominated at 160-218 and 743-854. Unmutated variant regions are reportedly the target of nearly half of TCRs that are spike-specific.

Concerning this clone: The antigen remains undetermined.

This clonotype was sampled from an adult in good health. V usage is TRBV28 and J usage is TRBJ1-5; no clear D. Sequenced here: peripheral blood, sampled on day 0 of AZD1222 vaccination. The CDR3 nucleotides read TGTGCCAGCAGCCTCTTGGGGTCCTGGGGTCTTCAGCCCCAGCATTTT. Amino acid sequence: CASSLLGSWGLQPQHF.